This TCR beta chain was captured in a study of cytomegalovirus exposure and HLA in healthy donors. For the study at large: Roughly 89 million unique TCR sequences came from HLA-typed donors in an early release.

With 60 Vbeta and 13 Jbeta primers, the PCR was carried out. Generated by immunoSEQ multiplex PCR, the TCRdb table keeps only in-frame clones and is missing some. The sample lists roughly 120,000 clones; 65% to 80% were seen once. Whole-study results and caveats: Upon later analysis, HLA-associated TCR beta chains proved more clonally expanded than other, equally common chains. Across donors, sequencing depth was assumed by presence/absence analyses to be roughly uniform.

The CDR3 is made up of 14 amino acids. Germline lookup yields CDR1 MNHEY and CDR2 SVGAGI. The V gene end was trimmed by 6 bases and the J gene end by 6 bases; junction bases not matched to a gene: 6. As regards this clone: What it binds is unknown.

The source material was PBMCs. The TCR sequence derives from a woman aged 60-70 years in good health and CMV-seropositive. J is TRBJ1-5 and V is TRBV6-5; 9 bases are shared with TRBD1. Here the CDR3 DNA reads TGTGCCAGCAGGGACAGGGGAAAGGCTCAGCCCCAGCATTTT. Encoded protein: CASRDRGKAQPQHF.